This note documents a single TCR beta chain sequence. Original data processing: Quantification of nucleated cells was approximated via reference gene primer amplification. Assay: immunoSEQ multiplex PCR; the TCRdb copy retains only in-frame clones and omits some. The V and J calls and clone size were taken over from that table, and D and trimming were inferred from the DNA. The table has under 300,000 clones, 70% to 90% seen once; the top ten hold roughly 13%. These data are taken from a study of blood T cell repertoires in COVID-19. Study overall: Sites across the United States, Italy and Spain contributed samples from acute and convalescent COVID-19. PBMCs, B-cell-depleted T cells, or T cells were the source of the cDNA or gDNA that made up the material.

Per germline, CDR1 KGHDR and CDR2 SFDVKD. Trimming removed 0 bases from V and 4 bases from J; junction bases left unmatched: 2. The CDR3 sequence is 16 residues long. In Seattle, patients joined the study during active infection and were tracked longitudinally. Sequencing input: peripheral blood. The J gene is TRBJ1-6, the V gene TRBV24-1; TRBD1 aligns across 7 bases. The receptor comes from a woman aged 70 to 79 with COVID-19, enrolled during active disease. The CDR3 reads CATSDLGTAYNSPLHF. In nucleotides, the CDR3 is TGTGCCACCAGTGATTTGGGGACAGCTTATAATTCACCCCTCCACTTT.